The 15 T cell receptor beta chains listed next were all sequenced from one sample in a study of blood T cell repertoires in COVID-19. Profiled with immunoSEQ multiplex PCR; TCRdb holds only in-frame clones, not every one. The sample includes a few hundred thousand clones, 70% to 90% seen only once; the top ten take 3.5% to 5.5%. The material sequenced was PBMCs or T cells enriched from blood (not recorded which). The receptors were gathered from a woman aged 25 to 39 who had recovered from COVID-19.

The chain is built from TRBV25-1 and TRBJ2-7; TRBD1 might be the D (6 bases). Trimming stripped 6 bases from V and 4 bases from J, with 10 bases between. The V gene's germline CDR1 is MGHDK and CDR2 SYGVNS. CDR3 size: 12 residues. The CDR3: CASSFTGYEQYF. In nucleotides, the CDR3 is TGTGCCAGCAGCTTTACAGGGTACGAGCAGTACTTC.

This clone was observed once. The chain uses TRBV4-1 and TRBJ2-7, with TRBD1 matching over 7 bases. The germline V gene encodes CDR1 MGHRA and CDR2 YSYEKL. After removal of 0 bases from V and 2 bases from J, the junction contained 10 bases not matched to a gene. This CDR3 region has 17 residues. Written as DNA, the CDR3 is TGCGCCAGCAGCCAAGATCCGAGGGACAGTCCCACCTACGAGCAGTACTTC. Protein sequence: CASSQDPRDSPTYEQYF.

V is TRBV2 and J is TRBJ1-4; 11 bases map to TRBD1. Germline lookup yields CDR1 SNHLY and CDR2 FYNNEI. V lost 8 bases, J lost 8 bases, and 13 bases stayed unmatched. The CDR3 length is 16 residues. CDR3 nucleotide sequence: TGTGCCAGCCTCGGGACAGGGGGTTACCGGGAAGAAAAACTGTTTTTT. Residues: CASLGTGGYREEKLFF.

The chain has TRBV7-9 and TRBJ2-1, with 8 bases matching TRBD1. Germline V gives CDR1 SEHNR, CDR2 FQNEAQ (reference sequence). Trimming removed 6 bases from V and 6 bases from J; junction bases left unmatched: 10. The CDR3 runs 15 residues. The CDR3 coding sequence is TGTGCCAGCAGTGCAGGACAGGGCGACGTCAATGAGCAGTTCTTC. It specifies CASSAGQGDVNEQFF.

The rearrangement uses TRBV7-2 and TRBJ2-7; weak D call: TRBD2 (5 bases). Trimming left V 1 base short and J 3 bases short, with 10 bases between. CDR1 is SGHTA and CDR2 is FQGNSA in the germline V gene. The CDR3 has 14 amino acids. The CDR3 region is CASSLERLIYEQYF. CDR3 DNA sequence: TGTGCCAGCAGCTTAGAGCGGCTTATCTACGAGCAGTACTTC.

The rearrangement uses TRBV5-1 and TRBJ1-4, with 9 nucleotides matching TRBD1. V lost 0 bases and J lost 2; bases outside the gene matches: 2. This CDR3 has 16 residues. CDR1 and CDR2 (germline): SGHRS, YFSETQ. The DNA for the CDR3 is TGCGCCAGCAGCTTGGGGGACAGGGAGACTAATGAAAAACTGTTTTTT. Protein product: CASSLGDRETNEKLFF.

The chain couples TRBV24-1 to TRBJ2-1, with 10 bases matching TRBD1. The CDR3 contains 16 residues. The trim removed 1 base at V and 9 bases at J, leaving 8 bases unmatched. The germline CDR1 and CDR2 sequences are KGHDR and SFDVKD. This CDR3 is CATSDFKGQGFSEQFF. The CDR3 DNA reads as TGTGCCACCAGTGATTTCAAGGGACAGGGGTTTAGTGAGCAGTTCTTC.

This chain uses TRBV28 with TRBJ1-5, with no clear D. This CDR3 is built from 15 residues. The V end lost 5 bases, the J end lost 4 bases, and 15 bases lay between the germline ends. Germline lookup yields CDR1 MDHEN and CDR2 SYDVKM. The CDR3 nucleotides read TGTGCCAGCAGTGCAGGAGGCGGAAGAAATCAGCCCCAGCATTTT. Its translation: CASSAGGGRNQPQHF.

In its sample, this clone was seen once. The chain is built from TRBV5-1 and TRBJ2-7; 10 nucleotides agree with TRBD1. The germline CDR1 and CDR2 sequences are SGHRS and YFSETQ. CDR3 length: 15 amino acids. V shed 4 bases and J 3 bases; nucleotides not matched to a gene: 7. CDR3 sequence: CASSPGTGVLYEQYF. The CDR3 coding sequence is TGCGCCAGCAGCCCCGGGACAGGGGTTCTCTACGAGCAGTACTTC.

The rearrangement joins TRBV28 to TRBJ2-5; 8 bases align to TRBD1. The CDR3 loop spans 14 amino acids. Germline CDR1 reads MDHEN; CDR2 reads SYDVKM. The trim removed 7 bases at V and 5 bases at J, leaving 9 bases unmatched. This CDR3 is CASTLRTGSETQYF. The CDR3 DNA reads TGTGCCAGCACCCTGCGGACAGGGTCGGAGACCCAGTACTTC.

The chain carries TRBV5-1 and TRBJ2-3; 9 nucleotides align to TRBD2. Germline V gene data show CDR1 as SGHRS and CDR2 as YFSETQ. V lost 3 bases and J lost 2; bases outside the gene matches: 4. The CDR3 runs to 15 residues. In nucleotides, the CDR3 is TGCGCCAGCAGCTACTGGACTAGCGACACAGATACGCAGTATTTT. As protein: CASSYWTSDTDTQYF.

CDR3 sequence reads: CASSLRTGAREKLFF. DNA for the CDR3: TGTGCCAGTAGTCTTAGGACAGGCGCGAGGGAAAAACTGTTTTTT. The chain is built from TRBV19 and TRBJ1-4; TRBD1 matches 7 bases. CDR3 length: 15 amino acids. Losses at the gene ends were 5 bases for V and 8 bases for J; bases not matched to a gene: 11. Germline V gene lookup returns CDR1 LNHDA and CDR2 SQIVND (reference sequence).

The chain links TRBV6-4 to TRBJ1-6; TRBD1 matches 8 bases. This CDR3 spans 14 amino acids. Trimming at V came to 2 bases and at J to 6 bases, leaving 0 bases not matched to a gene. Germline lookup yields CDR1 MRHNA and CDR2 SNTAGT. CDR3 nucleotides: TGTGCCAGCAGTGACGGACAGGGTAATTCACCCCTCCACTTT. Translating gives CASSDGQGNSPLHF.

V and J are TRBV7-9 and TRBJ2-2, with TRBD1 matching 7 bases. The V gene end was trimmed by 5 bases and the J gene end by 4 bases; junction bases not matched to a gene: 4. CDR1 and CDR2 (germline): SEHNR, FQNEAQ (reference sequence). This CDR3 spans 14 amino acids. The CDR3 reads CASSENRGTGELFF. Written as DNA, the CDR3 is TGTGCCAGCAGCGAAAACAGGGGCACCGGGGAGCTGTTTTTT.

CDR3 sequence (DNA): TGCGCCAGCAGTCTAGACACCGGGGAGCTGTTTTTT. Its translation: CASSLDTGELFF. The chain uses TRBV10-2 and TRBJ2-2; no clear D gene. The CDR3 runs to 12 residues. Per the germline V gene, CDR1 is WSHSY and CDR2 is SAAADI. Trimming removed 5 bases at V and 3 bases at J, with 4 bases between.